This record looks at one T cell receptor beta chain sequence and its context. The use of genomic DNA as template underpinned the TCR beta VDJ and CDR3 profiling. TCRdb ran MiXCR on the reads and lists one entry per CDR3 protein. The sample holds 200,000 or so distinct CDR3 sequences, over 60% seen once. The sample belongs to a study of CD8+CD57+ T cells in acquired aplastic anemia. The CDR3 loop spans 13 amino acids. Looked up from germline, CDR1 is LNHDA and CDR2 is SQIVND (reference sequence). Deletions cut 3 bases from V and 6 bases from J, with 9 bases between. V and J are TRBV19 and TRBJ2-1; D unclear. Source material: sorted CD4+, CD8+, or CD8+CD57+ T cells (not recorded which) from PBMCs. The clonotype originates from a human donor with severe aplastic anemia or a healthy control (not recorded which). CDR3 residues: CASSMVLSNEQFF. In DNA form, the CDR3 reads TGTGCCAGTAGTATGGTCCTGTCCAATGAGCAGTTCTTC.